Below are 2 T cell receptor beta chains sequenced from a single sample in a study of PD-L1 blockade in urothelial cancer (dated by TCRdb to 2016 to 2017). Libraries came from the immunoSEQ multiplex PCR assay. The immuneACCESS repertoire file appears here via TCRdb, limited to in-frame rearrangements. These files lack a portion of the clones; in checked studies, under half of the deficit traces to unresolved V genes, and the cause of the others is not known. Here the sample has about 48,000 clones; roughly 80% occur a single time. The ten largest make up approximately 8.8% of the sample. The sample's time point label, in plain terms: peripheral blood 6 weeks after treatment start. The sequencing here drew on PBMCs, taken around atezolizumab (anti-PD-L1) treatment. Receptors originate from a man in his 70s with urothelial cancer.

The CDR3 region is CASSPKPGQTYEQYF. As DNA, the CDR3 is TGTGCCAGCAGCCCCAAACCGGGACAGACCTACGAGCAGTACTTC. The gene calls are TRBV27 and TRBJ2-7, with TRBD1 identical over 7 bases. Trimming at V came to 6 bases and at J to 2 bases, leaving 10 bases not matched to a gene. The CDR3 has 15 amino acids. Germline-derived CDR1 and CDR2 are MNHEY and SMNVEV (reference sequence).

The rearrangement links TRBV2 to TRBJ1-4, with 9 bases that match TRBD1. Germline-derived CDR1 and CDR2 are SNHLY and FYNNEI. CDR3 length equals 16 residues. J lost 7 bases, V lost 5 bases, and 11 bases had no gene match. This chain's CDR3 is CASSPGTTGGGEKLFF. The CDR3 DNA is TGTGCCAGCAGTCCTGGCACGACAGGGGGAGGTGAAAAACTGTTTTTT.